The 17 T cell receptor beta chains given below trace back to one sample, sequenced in a study of radiation and T cells in renal cell carcinoma. Time point noted: blood 4 weeks post-SBRT, at nephrectomy. Sample treatment: 15 Gy SBRT to primary tumor, nephrectomy 4 weeks later. TCRdb's copy holds only in-frame clones and misses some; the assay was immunoSEQ multiplex PCR. Seen here are some 64,000 clones, roughly 80% observed once, and the top ten hold 6.5% to 7.5%. The source was blood, collected from a patient whose treatment included radiotherapy and nephrectomy. The receptors were sampled from a man in his fifties or sixties with renal cell carcinoma.

The CDR3 reads CASSPRQGMVPNTEAFF. CDR3 DNA: TGCGCCAGCAGCCCACGACAGGGGATGGTTCCGAACACTGAAGCTTTCTTT. The chain is built from TRBV5-1 and TRBJ1-1, with 8 bases aligning to TRBD1. Germline V gene sequence: CDR1 SGHRS, CDR2 YFSETQ. The V segment lost 4 bases and the J segment 1 base; nucleotides outside the gene matches: 12. The CDR3 extends over 17 amino acids.

The chain is built from TRBV9 and TRBJ1-2; D not certain. CDR1 and CDR2 from the germline V gene are SGDLS and YYNGEE. V lost 3 bases to trimming and J lost 3 bases, with 18 bases between them. This CDR3 has 16 amino acids. This chain's CDR3 is CASSEGSGVRYYGYTF. In DNA, the CDR3 is TGTGCCAGCAGCGAGGGCAGTGGAGTTCGCTACTATGGCTACACCTTC.

The J gene is TRBJ2-3, the V gene TRBV6-4, with 7 bases fitting TRBD2. The J segment lost 3 bases and the V segment lost 6 bases, leaving 6 bases of the junction unmatched. The CDR3 runs to 14 residues. Germline loops: CDR1 MRHNA, CDR2 SNTAGT. The CDR3 loop is CASSENSGTDTQYF. The CDR3 coding sequence is TGTGCCAGCAGCGAAAATAGCGGGACAGATACGCAGTATTTT.

The CDR3 sequence is CASSLIWGTRNEQFF. CDR3 nucleotides: TGTGCCAGCAGCTTAATCTGGGGAACAAGGAATGAGCAGTTCTTC. The gene calls are TRBV11-3 and TRBJ2-1; D uncertain. Germline CDR1 is SGHNT and CDR2 is YENEEA. The V end lost 2 bases, the J end lost 7 bases, and 15 bases lay between the germline ends. This CDR3 has 15 residues.

V is TRBV5-1 and J is TRBJ2-5; TRBD1 agrees at 7 bases. The CDR3 length is 14 residues. The J segment lost 5 bases and the V segment lost 4 bases, leaving 8 bases of the junction unmatched. Looked up from germline, CDR1 is SGHRS and CDR2 is YFSETQ. For the CDR3, the DNA is TGCGCCAGCAGCGTAGGGACAGCTGGGGAGACCCAGTACTTC. Translation: CASSVGTAGETQYF. The full variable domain, in which reference TRBV5-1 and TRBJ2-5 provide the parts outside the CDR3, is KAGVTQTPRYLIKTRGQQVTLSCSPISGHRSVSWYQQTPGQGLQFLFEYFSETQRNKGNFPGRFSGRQFSNSRSEMNVSTLELGDSALYLCASSVGTAGETQYFGPGTRLLVL.

CDR3 protein: CAISPSSGGVRANTGELFF. The CDR3 nucleotides read TGTGCCATCAGTCCGAGTTCGGGGGGCGTTAGGGCGAACACCGGGGAGCTGTTTTTT. V usage is TRBV10-3 and J usage is TRBJ2-2, with D perhaps matching TRBD2 (7 bases). The V end lost 5 bases, the J end lost 0 bases, and 22 bases lay between the germline ends. This CDR3 has 19 residues. Per germline, CDR1 ENHRY and CDR2 SYGVKD.

The chain is built from TRBV19 and TRBJ1-1; D unclear. CDR1 is LNHDA, CDR2 SQIVND, per germline (reference sequence). V was clipped by 7 bases and J by 6 bases, with 15 bases between them. The CDR3 runs to 13 residues. The CDR3 coding sequence is TGTGCCAGTAAGCCTTCAGATAGGGCTGAAGCTTTCTTT. Translating it yields CASKPSDRAEAFF.

V gene TRBV10-1 combines with J gene TRBJ2-1; 8 bases align to TRBD2. The germline V gene encodes CDR1 WNHNN and CDR2 SYGVQD (reference sequence). The CDR3 has 13 residues. The trim removed 5 bases at V and 6 bases at J, leaving 3 bases unmatched. CDR3 region: CASSFSGVNEQFF. CDR3 nucleotide sequence: TGCGCCAGCAGTTTTAGCGGGGTCAATGAGCAGTTCTTC.

The chain joins TRBV5-8 to TRBJ1-5; D is ambiguous. The CDR3 covers 16 residues. The germline V and J ends were trimmed by 4 bases and 0 bases, with 14 bases remaining between them. CDR1 is SGHTS, CDR2 YDEGEE, per germline. The CDR3 loop is CASSAGRKNSNQPQHF. As DNA, the CDR3 is TGTGCCAGCAGCGCAGGACGGAAAAATAGCAATCAGCCCCAGCATTTT.

V is TRBV10-3 and J is TRBJ1-3; no clear D gene. In germline, CDR1 is ENHRY, CDR2 SYGVKD. There are 14 residues in the CDR3. V shed 2 bases and J shed 2 bases, with 7 bases lying between them. CDR3 protein: CAISEGSAGNTIYF. In DNA form, the CDR3 reads TGTGCCATCAGTGAGGGGTCTGCTGGAAACACCATATATTTT.

The V and J genes are TRBV6-1 and TRBJ1-1; 9 bases fit TRBD1. The CDR3 length is 15 residues. CDR1 MNHNS and CDR2 SASEGT come from the germline V gene. The J segment lost 6 bases and the V segment lost 8 bases, leaving 13 bases of the junction unmatched. The CDR3 bases are TGTGCCAGCGGAGGGCGGACAGGGGAGAGCGCTGAAGCTTTCTTT. It yields the protein CASGGRTGESAEAFF.

The chain has TRBV29-1 and TRBJ2-1; 9 nucleotides line up with TRBD1. The germline V gene encodes CDR1 SQVTM and CDR2 ANQGSEA. CDR3 length: 13 residues. Trimming cost V 6 bases and J 7 bases; bases outside gene matches: 7. The CDR3 DNA reads TGCAGCGTGGGACAGGGAAAGGGGAATGAGCAGTTCTTC. Translating gives CSVGQGKGNEQFF.

This chain links TRBV10-3 with TRBJ2-7, with D perhaps TRBD1 or TRBD2 (5 bases each). This CDR3 is built from 13 residues. Trimming took 6 bases from V and 4 from J, leaving 13 bases between them. Per germline, CDR1 ENHRY and CDR2 SYGVKD. The chain's CDR3 is CAISPGASYEQYV. Here the CDR3 DNA reads TGTGCCATCAGCCCCGGGGCCTCTTACGAGCAGTACGTC.

The chain employs TRBV11-2 and TRBJ2-7, with TRBD1 matching over 7 bases. Germline V lookup: CDR1 SGHAT, CDR2 FQNNGV. The ends lost 5 bases at V and 4 bases at J; junction bases unmatched: 11. The CDR3 runs 15 residues. In DNA, the CDR3 is TGTGCCAGCAGCGGAACCGGGACAGCCCTTTACGAGCAGTACGTC. This sequence encodes CASSGTGTALYEQYV.

Concerning this clone: Other DNA sequences in this specimen translate into the identical CDR3. The gene calls are TRBV6-6 and TRBJ2-1, with D hard to call. V was pared by 0 bases and J by 10 bases, with 7 bases between. The germline CDR1 and CDR2 sequences are MNHNY and SVGAGI (reference sequence). The CDR3 covers 12 residues. This CDR3 is CASSYSVIEQFF. The CDR3 DNA reads TGTGCCAGCAGTTACTCAGTCATCGAGCAGTTCTTC.

The chain is built from TRBV27 and TRBJ1-2; 10 bases agree with TRBD1. V shed 6 bases and J 4 bases; nucleotides not matched to a gene: 5. The V gene's germline CDR1 is MNHEY and CDR2 SMNVEV (reference sequence). The CDR3 has 14 residues. In DNA form, the CDR3 reads TGTGCCAGCAGACTCCGGACAGGGGGCTATGGCTACACCTTC. It is translated as CASRLRTGGYGYTF.

This chain uses TRBV19 with TRBJ2-3; TRBD1 agrees at 9 bases. This CDR3 comprises 16 residues. V was clipped by 4 bases and J by 3 bases; unmatched bases: 8. CDR1 and CDR2 from the germline V gene are LNHDA and SQIVND (reference sequence). The CDR3 here is CASSRGRDRVTDTQYF. In DNA, the CDR3 is TGTGCCAGTAGTAGGGGTCGGGACAGGGTTACAGATACGCAGTATTTT.